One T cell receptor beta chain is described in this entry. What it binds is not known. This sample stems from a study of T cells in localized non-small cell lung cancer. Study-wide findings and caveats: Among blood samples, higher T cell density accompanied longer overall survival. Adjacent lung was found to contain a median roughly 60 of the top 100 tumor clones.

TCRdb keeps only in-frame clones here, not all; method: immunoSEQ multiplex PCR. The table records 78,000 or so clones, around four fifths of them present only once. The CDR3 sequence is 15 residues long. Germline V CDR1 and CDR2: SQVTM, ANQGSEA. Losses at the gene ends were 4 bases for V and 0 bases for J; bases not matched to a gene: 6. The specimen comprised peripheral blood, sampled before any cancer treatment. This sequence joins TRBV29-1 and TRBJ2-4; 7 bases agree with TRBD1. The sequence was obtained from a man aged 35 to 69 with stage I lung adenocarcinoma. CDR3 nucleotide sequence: TGCAGCGTTGGGTCCCGGACAGGAGCCAAAAACATTCAGTACTTC. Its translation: CSVGSRTGAKNIQYF.